This TCR beta chain stems from a study of cytomegalovirus exposure and HLA in healthy donors. Germline V gene lookup returns CDR1 SQVTM and CDR2 ANQGSEA. The CDR3 consists of 10 residues. V lost 7 bases to trimming and J lost 9 bases; unmatched junction nucleotides: 2. This cohort consisted of healthy bone marrow donors. In the case of this clone: The antigen is unknown.

Broader study findings: Rare TCR sequences dominated, though some public TCRs recurred in many donors. In a later analysis, V- and J-gene trimming of beta chains associated with a DCLRE1C missense variant, replicated independently.

It was with 60 Vbeta and 13 Jbeta primers that the PCR ran. The table came from immunoSEQ multiplex PCR; TCRdb's copy has only in-frame clones and leaves some out. The table has more than 85,000 clones, around 86% seen once; the top ten hold around 2%. The material sequenced was PBMCs. J is TRBJ2-1 and V is TRBV29-1, with TRBD2 matching 8 bases. This clonotype was obtained from a man aged 40-55 years in good health and CMV-seronegative. The CDR3 spells CSAGGTEQFF. The CDR3, as DNA: TGCAGCGCGGGGGGGACTGAGCAGTTCTTC.